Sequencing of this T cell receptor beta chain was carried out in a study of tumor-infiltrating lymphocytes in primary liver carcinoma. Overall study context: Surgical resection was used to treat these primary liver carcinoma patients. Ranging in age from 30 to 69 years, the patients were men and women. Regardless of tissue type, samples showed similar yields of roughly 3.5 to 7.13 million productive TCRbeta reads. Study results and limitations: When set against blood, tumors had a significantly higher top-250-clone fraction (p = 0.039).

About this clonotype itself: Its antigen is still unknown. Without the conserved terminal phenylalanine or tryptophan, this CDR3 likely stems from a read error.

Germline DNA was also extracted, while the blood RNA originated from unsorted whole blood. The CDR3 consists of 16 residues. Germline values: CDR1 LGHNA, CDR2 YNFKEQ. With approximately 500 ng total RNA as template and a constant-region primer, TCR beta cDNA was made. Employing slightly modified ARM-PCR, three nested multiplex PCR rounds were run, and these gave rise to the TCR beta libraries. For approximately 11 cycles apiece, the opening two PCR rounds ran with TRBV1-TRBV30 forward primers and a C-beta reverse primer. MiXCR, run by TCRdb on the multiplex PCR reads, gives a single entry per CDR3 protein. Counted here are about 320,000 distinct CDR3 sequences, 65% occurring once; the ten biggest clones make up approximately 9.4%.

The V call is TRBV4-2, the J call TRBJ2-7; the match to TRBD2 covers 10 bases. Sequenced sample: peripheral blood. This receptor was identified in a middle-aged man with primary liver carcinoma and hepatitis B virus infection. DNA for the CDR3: TGTGCCAGCAGTCAAGACGTGTTAGCGGGAGGAGGGGAGCAGTACATC. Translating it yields CASSQDVLAGGGEQYI.